The 2 T cell receptor beta chains below were found in one sample sequenced in a study of T cells expressing NK-cell markers. From the 5' RACE reads, TCRdb lists one entry per CDR3 protein and no DNA. This table holds hundreds of thousands of distinct CDR3 sequences. The sample taken for sequencing was blood T cells: a sorted CD56 or NKG2C T cell subset, CD4+ or CD8+ T cells, or bulk PBMC T cells (not recorded which). These receptors all come from a man aged 18-70 years in good health.

The chain is built from TRBV2 and TRBJ1-1. Germline lookup yields CDR1 SNHLY and CDR2 FYNNEI. This CDR3 spans 16 amino acids. The CDR3 loop is CASVGRSGPRNTEAFF.

The chain recombines TRBV3-1 with TRBJ2-5; TCRdb indicates TRBD1, and absent DNA this call remains unverified. The germline V gene has CDR1 LGHDT and CDR2 YNNKEL (reference sequence). CDR3 length: 16 residues. The CDR3 sequence is CASSTQGIGIKETQYF.